Each of the 15 T cell receptor beta chains below was sequenced from the same sample in a study of metastatic and nonmetastatic thyroid tumors. TCRdb re-clonotyped the PCR reads via MiXCR. This sample has about 4,500 clones, with around a sixth found just once. No treatment of any kind had been given to any patient before thyroid surgery. Sequenced: adjacent normal tissue. These receptors originate from a female donor with papillary thyroid cancer or a benign thyroid nodule (not recorded which). Some clones in this sample may be carry-over from other donors' samples.

This clone is medium-sized. CDR3 sequence reads: CAWSVPGQGTGELFF. CDR3 in DNA: TGTGCCTGGAGTGTACCGGGACAGGGGACCGGGGAGCTGTTTTTT. The chain uses TRBV30 and TRBJ2-2; 10 bases fit TRBD1. The V segment lost 0 bases and the J segment 5 bases; nucleotides outside the gene matches: 3. Per germline, CDR1 GTSNPN and CDR2 SVGIG (reference sequence). The length of the CDR3 is 15 residues.

This clone appeared a few times. The rearrangement links TRBV6-1 to TRBJ2-1; D not certain. The CDR3 covers 13 residues. Germline CDR1 reads MNHNS; CDR2 reads SASEGT. V was trimmed by 3 bases and J by 4 bases, leaving 7 bases between them. The CDR3 nucleotides are TGTGCCAGCAGTGAGTGGGAATACAATGAGCAGTTCTTC. It specifies CASSEWEYNEQFF.

This clone showed up just a few times. V usage is TRBV10-3 and J usage is TRBJ2-7; maybe TRBD2 (5 bases). CDR1 ENHRY and CDR2 SYGVKD come from the germline V gene. This CDR3 has 13 amino acids. Trimming took 3 bases from V and 5 from J, leaving 11 bases between them. CDR3 protein: CAISDTGYHEQYV. The CDR3 DNA reads as TGTGCCATCAGTGACACGGGGTACCACGAGCAGTACGTC.

Comments on this clone: A much larger clonotype is one base distant, so this may be a read error. DNA for the CDR3: TGCAGTGCACCACCGGGACTAGGGTTCAGTGAGCATTTCTTC. It translates to CSAPPGLGFSEHFF. The chain recombines TRBV20-1 with TRBJ2-1, with TRBD2 matching 8 bases. Germline CDR1 DFQATT, CDR2 SNEGSKA (reference sequence). The CDR3 is made up of 14 amino acids.

V usage is TRBV13 and J usage is TRBJ2-7; the match to TRBD1 covers 8 bases. CDR3 length: 19 amino acids. From germline, CDR1 is PRHDT and CDR2 FYEKMQ (reference sequence). J lost 3 bases, V lost 5 bases, and 21 bases had no gene match. The CDR3 DNA reads TGTGCCAGCAGCCCCCGGCAGGGGGCGTCAGTAGGAGTTGTCTACGAGCAGTACTTC. Amino acids: CASSPRQGASVGVVYEQYF.

This clone was counted at least ten times. The chain joins TRBV7-3 to TRBJ2-7; no reliable D call. From germline, CDR1 is SGHTA and CDR2 FQGTGA. This CDR3 comprises 12 residues. V was shortened by 5 bases and J by 2 bases, with 7 bases between the two germline ends. CDR3 DNA sequence: TGTGCCAGCAGCCCCCCCCCCTACGAGCAGTACGTC. This translates into CASSPPPYEQYV.

This clone was detected many times. Just one base apart from a much larger clone, this may be a read error. The chain employs TRBV28 and TRBJ1-2; 9 nucleotides agree with TRBD1. V was clipped by 6 bases and J by 5 bases; unmatched bases: 10. This CDR3 has 15 residues. Looked up from germline, CDR1 is MDHEN and CDR2 is SYDVKM. The CDR3 region has the DNA TGTGCCAGCAGACCCACAGGGGGCGGGCGGTATGGCTACACCTTC. Its protein product is CASRPTGGGRYGYTF.

Sample share makes this clone medium-sized (0.01 to 0.1%). This sequence joins TRBV15 and TRBJ2-1, with TRBD2 matching 9 bases. Germline lookup yields CDR1 LNHNV and CDR2 YYDKDF (reference sequence). V lost 1 base, J lost 10 bases, and 2 bases stayed unmatched. This CDR3 is built from 13 residues. The CDR3 DNA is TGTGCCACCAGCAGAGTAGCGGGGGAAGAGCAGTTCTTC. Residues: CATSRVAGEEQFF.

The rearrangement links TRBV20-1 to TRBJ2-7; TRBD1 agrees at 8 bases. This CDR3 region has 12 residues. The germline gives CDR1 DFQATT, CDR2 SNEGSKA (reference sequence). Unmatched junction bases numbered 3, after V lost 5 bases and J lost 3 bases. CDR3 sequence (DNA): TGCAGTGCTGACACAGGGGGCTACGAGCAGTACTTC. It is translated as CSADTGGYEQYF.

Within the sample, this clone is medium-sized. The rearrangement uses TRBV2 and TRBJ1-2, with 10 bases aligning to TRBD1. In germline, CDR1 is SNHLY, CDR2 FYNNEI. J gave up 4 bases and V 5 bases, and 4 bases lay outside the gene matches. The CDR3 is 14 residues long. The CDR3 reads CASSRDRGFYGYTF. Written as DNA, the CDR3 is TGTGCCAGCAGTCGGGACAGGGGCTTCTATGGCTACACCTTC.

This clone is medium-sized (0.01 to 0.1%) in the sample. The chain recombines TRBV27 with TRBJ2-3; D not certain. Trimming shortened V by 6 bases and J by 1 base, and 8 bases separated the two germline ends. The germline V gene has CDR1 MNHEY and CDR2 SMNVEV (reference sequence). This CDR3 spans 13 amino acids. The CDR3 sequence: CASRRIGTDTQYF. The CDR3 DNA sequence: TGTGCCAGCAGACGCATCGGCACAGATACGCAGTATTTT.

This clone was found a few times. The CDR3 sequence: CASSDTREKQYV. The CDR3 region has the DNA TGTGCCAGCAGTGATACACGGGAAAAGCAGTACGTC. V and J are TRBV6-1 and TRBJ2-7; a possible D gene is TRBD2 (5 bases). The CDR3 sequence is 12 residues long. The germline CDR1 and CDR2 sequences are MNHNS and SASEGT. Deletions cut 3 bases from V and 8 bases from J, with 11 bases between.

Notes on this clone: The germline gene is not matched at one end of the junction; a read error may be the cause. The chain joins TRBV6-1 to TRBJ1-1; no clear D. Germline CDR1 MNHNS, CDR2 SASEGT. This CDR3 spans 13 amino acids. The CDR3 DNA is TGTGCCAGCACACTAACCGGTGGCAATAAAGCTTTATTT. Translated: CASTLTGGNKALF.

In its sample, this clone ranks as medium-sized. The genes are TRBV7-2 and TRBJ1-5, with no clear D. Germline CDR1 and CDR2: SGHTA and FQGNSA. CDR3 length: 14 residues. V was trimmed by 5 bases and J by 3 bases, leaving 11 bases between them. The CDR3 loop is CASSGPGYNQPQHF. CDR3 nucleotides: TGTGCCAGCAGCGGCCCCGGGTACAATCAGCCCCAGCATTTT. Supplemented by reference TRBV7-2 and TRBJ1-5, the full variable domain reads GAGVSQSPSNKVTEKGKDVELRCDPISGHTALYWYRQSLGQGLEFLIYFQGNSAPDKSGLPSDRFSAERTGGSVSTLTIQRTQQEDSAVYLCASSGPGYNQPQHFGDGTRLSIL.

This clone was found many times. This rearrangement joins TRBV4-1 to TRBJ2-7; D perhaps matches TRBD2 (5 bases). Trimming cost V 0 bases and J 4 bases, with 7 bases left between them. Per germline, CDR1 MGHRA and CDR2 YSYEKL. CDR3 length: 13 residues. CDR3 DNA sequence: TGCGCCAGCAGCCAAGATCGGGGTTACGAGCAGTACTTC. This encodes CASSQDRGYEQYF.